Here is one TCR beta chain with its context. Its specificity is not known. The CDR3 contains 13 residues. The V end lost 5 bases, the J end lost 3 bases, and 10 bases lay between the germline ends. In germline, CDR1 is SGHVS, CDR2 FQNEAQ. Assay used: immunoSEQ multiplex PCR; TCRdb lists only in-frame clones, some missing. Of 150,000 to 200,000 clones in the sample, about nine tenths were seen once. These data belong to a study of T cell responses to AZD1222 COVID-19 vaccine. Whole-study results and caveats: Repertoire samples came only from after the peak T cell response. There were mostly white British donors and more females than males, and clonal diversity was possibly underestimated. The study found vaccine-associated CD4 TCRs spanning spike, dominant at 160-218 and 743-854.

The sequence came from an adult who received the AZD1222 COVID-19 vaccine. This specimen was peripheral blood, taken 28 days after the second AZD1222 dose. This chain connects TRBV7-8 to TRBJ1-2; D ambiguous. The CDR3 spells CASSNQADYGYTF. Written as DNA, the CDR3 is TGTGCCAGCAGCAATCAGGCGGACTATGGCTACACCTTC.